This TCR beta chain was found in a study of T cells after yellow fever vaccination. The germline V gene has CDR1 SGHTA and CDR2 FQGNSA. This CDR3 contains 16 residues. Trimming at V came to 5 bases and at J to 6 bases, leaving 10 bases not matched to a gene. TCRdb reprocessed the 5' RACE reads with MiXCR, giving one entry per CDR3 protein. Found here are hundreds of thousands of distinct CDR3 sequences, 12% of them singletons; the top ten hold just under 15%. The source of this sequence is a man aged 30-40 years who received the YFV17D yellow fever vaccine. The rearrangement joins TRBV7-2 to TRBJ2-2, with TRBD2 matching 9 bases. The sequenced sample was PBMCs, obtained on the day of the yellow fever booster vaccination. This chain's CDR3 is CASSPQLAGSAGELFF. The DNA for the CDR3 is TGTGCCAGCAGCCCGCAACTAGCGGGTTCGGCCGGGGAGCTGTTTTTT.